These 18 T cell receptor beta chains share one sample of origin, sequenced in a study of T cells in localized non-small cell lung cancer. TCRdb's copy holds only in-frame clones and misses some; the assay was immunoSEQ multiplex PCR. The sample contains more than 2,000 clones, roughly 22% of which appear only once. Here the sequenced sample was lung tumor tissue, taken before any cancer treatment. The receptors here all came from a woman aged 35-75 years with stage I lung adenocarcinoma.

The chain uses TRBV5-1 and TRBJ2-6; TRBD2 aligns across 9 bases. This CDR3 has 16 amino acids. In germline, CDR1 is SGHRS, CDR2 YFSETQ. Unmatched junction bases numbered 6, after V lost 8 bases and J lost 0 bases. CDR3 region: CASMTSGSSGANVLTF. The CDR3 region has the DNA TGCGCCAGTATGACTAGCGGAAGCTCTGGGGCCAACGTCCTGACTTTC. Using reference TRBV5-1 and TRBJ2-6 for the parts outside the CDR3, the full variable domain is KAGVTQTPRYLIKTRGQQVTLSCSPISGHRSVSWYQQTPGQGLQFLFEYFSETQRNKGNFPGRFSGRQFSNSRSEMNVSTLELGDSALYLCASMTSGSSGANVLTFGAGSRLTVL.

This clone was observed a few times. This rearrangement joins TRBV19 to TRBJ1-1; D perhaps matches TRBD1 (5 bases). The CDR3 has 14 amino acids. Trimming stripped 1 base from V and 1 base from J, with 7 bases between. Germline CDR1 and CDR2: LNHDA and SQIVND (reference sequence). In nucleotides, the CDR3 is TGTGCCAGTAGTATAGCCGGGGGGAACACTGAAGCTTTCTTT. Protein: CASSIAGGNTEAFF.

In its sample, this clone is medium-sized. The rearrangement uses TRBV11-3 and TRBJ1-5, with D perhaps TRBD1 (5 bases). Trimming cost V 5 bases and J 3 bases, with 17 bases left between them. This CDR3 has 16 residues. Germline values: CDR1 SGHNT, CDR2 YENEEA. CDR3 amino acids: CASSARDSEDNQPQHF. The CDR3 nucleotides are TGTGCCAGCAGCGCGAGGGACTCTGAAGACAATCAGCCCCAGCATTTT. The full variable domain, rest sourced from reference TRBV11-3 and TRBJ1-5, is EAGVVQSPRYKIIEKKQPVAFWCNPISGHNTLYWYLQNLGQGPELLIRYENEEAVDDSQLPKDRFSAERLKGVDSTLKIQPAELGDSAVYLCASSARDSEDNQPQHFGDGTRLSIL.

The chain uses TRBV7-7 and TRBJ2-3, with 8 bases identical to TRBD2. J was trimmed by 3 bases and V by 5 bases; bases with no gene match: 7. Germline V gene data show CDR1 as SSHAT and CDR2 as FNYEAQ (reference sequence). The length of the CDR3 is 15 residues. This CDR3 is CASSPSSGGTDTQYF. CDR3 nucleotides: TGTGCCAGCAGCCCATCCAGCGGGGGTACAGATACGCAGTATTTT.

In this sample, this clone turned up a few times. This chain connects TRBV28 to TRBJ1-5, with D possibly matching TRBD1 (6 bases). CDR1 MDHEN and CDR2 SYDVKM come from the germline V gene. The CDR3 consists of 16 residues. V was trimmed by 6 bases and J by 7 bases, leaving 22 bases between them. The CDR3, as DNA: TGTGCCAGCAGACCCGGAGGGGGGCGGAGGCTCCAGCCCCAGCATTTT. Protein product: CASRPGGGRRLQPQHF.

The V gene is TRBV29-1, the J gene TRBJ2-1; D is undetermined. V was trimmed by 7 bases and J by 4 bases, leaving 11 bases between them. CDR3 length: 12 residues. Germline CDR1 reads SQVTM; CDR2 reads ANQGSEA. The CDR3 is CSGYSTYNEQFF. As DNA, the CDR3 is TGCAGCGGATACTCGACTTACAATGAGCAGTTCTTC.

This clone was seen more than once but under ten times. V usage is TRBV11-3 and J usage is TRBJ1-5, with TRBD1 identical over 10 bases. Trimming removed 5 bases from V and 0 bases from J; junction bases left unmatched: 7. The V gene's germline CDR1 is SGHNT and CDR2 YENEEA. The CDR3 consists of 17 residues. The CDR3 DNA sequence: TGTGCCAGCAGCACTGGGACAGGGGACTATAGCAATCAGCCCCAGCATTTT. Amino acids: CASSTGTGDYSNQPQHF.

This clone was detected only a few times. V usage is TRBV5-1 and J usage is TRBJ1-2; 8 positions agree with TRBD1. CDR1 is SGHRS, CDR2 YFSETQ, per germline. This CDR3 is built from 14 residues. The J segment lost 2 bases and the V segment lost 4 bases, leaving 4 bases of the junction unmatched. The CDR3 nucleotides are TGCGCCAGCAGCGTCGGGACAGGAAACTATGGCTACACCTTC. Translating gives CASSVGTGNYGYTF.

A few counts support this clone. This chain connects TRBV6-8 to TRBJ2-7, with D possibly being TRBD2 (5 bases). The V end was cut by 7 bases, the J end by 0 bases, with 13 bases between. Germline-derived CDR1 and CDR2 are MNHGY and SAAAGT. The CDR3 runs to 14 residues. The CDR3 DNA reads TGTGCCAGCATTCTAGTAGCGAACTCCTACGAGCAGTACTTC. Residues: CASILVANSYEQYF.

Only a few counts were recorded for this clone. The rearrangement joins TRBV6-8 to TRBJ1-4; TRBD1 aligns across 10 bases. This CDR3 region has 15 residues. The ends lost 5 bases at V and 10 bases at J; junction bases unmatched: 10. Germline assignment: CDR1 MNHGY and CDR2 SAAAGT. Here the CDR3 DNA reads TGTGCCAGCAGTGCCCGGCTTGACAGGGGGCCAAAACTGTTTTTT. Amino acid sequence: CASSARLDRGPKLFF.

This clone was observed a single time. V gene TRBV19 combines with J gene TRBJ2-5, with 8 nucleotides matching TRBD2. The J segment lost 5 bases and the V segment lost 9 bases, leaving 8 bases of the junction unmatched. The CDR3 runs to 13 residues. CDR1 LNHDA and CDR2 SQIVND come from the germline V gene (reference sequence). CDR3 loop: CARVAGRQETQYF. The DNA for the CDR3 is TGTGCCAGGGTAGCGGGACGGCAGGAGACCCAGTACTTC.

This clone appeared a few times. The chain uses TRBV11-3 and TRBJ1-3; a weak D match, TRBD1 (6 bases). Germline values: CDR1 SGHNT, CDR2 YENEEA. With 5 bases removed from V and 0 bases from J, the gap between germline ends came to 11 bases. This CDR3 has 15 residues. The CDR3 bases are TGTGCCAGCAGCGCCGACAGGTCCTCTGGAAACACCATATATTTT. It translates to CASSADRSSGNTIYF. Full variable domain (remainder filled in from reference TRBV11-3 and TRBJ1-3): EAGVVQSPRYKIIEKKQPVAFWCNPISGHNTLYWYLQNLGQGPELLIRYENEEAVDDSQLPKDRFSAERLKGVDSTLKIQPAELGDSAVYLCASSADRSSGNTIYFGEGSWLTVV.

The genes are TRBV9 and TRBJ2-7; unclear D gene. The CDR3 consists of 15 residues. Trimming took off 0 bases at V and 5 bases at J, with 15 bases between the two ends. Germline values: CDR1 SGDLS, CDR2 YYNGEE. The CDR3 bases are TGTGCCAGCAGCGTAGGGGCAGGATTCTCTCACGAGCAGTACTTC. Its translation is CASSVGAGFSHEQYF.

There are a few counts of this clone. V usage is TRBV2 and J usage is TRBJ2-6, with 7 bases matching TRBD1. In germline, CDR1 is SNHLY, CDR2 FYNNEI. After removal of 5 bases from V and 0 bases from J, the junction contained 7 bases not matched to a gene. This CDR3 is built from 17 residues. For the CDR3, the DNA is TGTGCCAGCAGTTTCCGGGACAGTGACTCTGGGGCCAACGTCCTGACTTTC. This codes for CASSFRDSDSGANVLTF.

This clone was observed a handful of times. The chain recombines TRBV6-8 with TRBJ1-3, with D unclear. Germline lookup yields CDR1 MNHGY and CDR2 SAAAGT. CDR3 length: 13 amino acids. The germline V and J ends were trimmed by 2 bases and 4 bases, with 6 bases remaining between them. CDR3 loop: CASSYVEGNTIYF. DNA for the CDR3: TGTGCCAGCAGTTACGTAGAGGGAAACACCATATATTTT.

Only a few counts were recorded for this clone. This chain links TRBV6-8 with TRBJ2-1; possible D gene TRBD2, 5 bases. This CDR3 spans 15 amino acids. The ends were cut back, 10 bases at V and 5 bases at J, with 21 bases in the middle. CDR1 MNHGY and CDR2 SAAAGT come from the germline V gene. This CDR3 reads CAIGERQEGNNEQFF. The CDR3, as DNA: TGTGCCATCGGGGAGCGCCAAGAAGGGAACAATGAGCAGTTCTTC.

V gene TRBV18 combines with J gene TRBJ2-5; a weak D match, TRBD1 (5 bases). The CDR3 sequence is 14 residues long. CDR1 and CDR2 (germline): KGHSH, LQKENI. Trimming shortened V by 3 bases and J by 1 base, and 9 bases separated the two germline ends. The CDR3 bases are TGTGCCAGCTCACCGAGACAGCCCCAAGAGACCCAGTACTTC. Its translation: CASSPRQPQETQYF.

V usage is TRBV19 and J usage is TRBJ2-1; 12 bases are shared with TRBD1. Germline V gene lookup returns CDR1 LNHDA and CDR2 SQIVND (reference sequence). Germline trimming cut 3 bases from V and 10 bases from J; bases unmatched to any gene: 4. The CDR3 sequence is 14 residues long. The CDR3 spells CASSIDGTGGEQFF. CDR3 nucleotides: TGTGCCAGTAGTATTGATGGGACAGGGGGCGAGCAGTTCTTC.